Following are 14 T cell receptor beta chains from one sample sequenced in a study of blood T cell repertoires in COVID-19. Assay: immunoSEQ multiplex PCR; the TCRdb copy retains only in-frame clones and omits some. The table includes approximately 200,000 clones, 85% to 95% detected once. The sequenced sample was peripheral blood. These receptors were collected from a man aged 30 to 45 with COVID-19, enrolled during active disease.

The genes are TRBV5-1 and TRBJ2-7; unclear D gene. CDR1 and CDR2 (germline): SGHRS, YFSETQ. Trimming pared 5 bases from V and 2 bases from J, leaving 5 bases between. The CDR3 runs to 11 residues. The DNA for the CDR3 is TGCGCCAGCAGACGAGCCTACGAGCAGTACTTC. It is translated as CASRRAYEQYF.

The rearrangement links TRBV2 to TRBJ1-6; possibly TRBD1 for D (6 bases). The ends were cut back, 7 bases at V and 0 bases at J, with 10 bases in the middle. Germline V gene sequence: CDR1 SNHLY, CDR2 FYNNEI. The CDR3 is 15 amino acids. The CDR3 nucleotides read TGTGCCAGCACCCCACAGGGCTCCTATAATTCACCCCTCCACTTT. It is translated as CASTPQGSYNSPLHF. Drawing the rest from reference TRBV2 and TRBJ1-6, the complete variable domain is EPEVTQTPSHQVTQMGQEVILRCVPISNHLYFYWYRQILGQKVEFLVSFYNNEISEKSEIFDDQFSVERPDGSNFTLKIRSTKLEDSAMYFCASTPQGSYNSPLHFGNGTRLTVT.

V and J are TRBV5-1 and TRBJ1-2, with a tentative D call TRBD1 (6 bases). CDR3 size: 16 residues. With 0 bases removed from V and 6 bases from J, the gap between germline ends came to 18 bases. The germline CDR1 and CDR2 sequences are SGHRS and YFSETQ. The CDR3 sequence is CASSLGQAVLSDGYTF. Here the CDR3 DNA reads TGCGCCAGCAGCTTGGGACAGGCCGTGCTCTCCGATGGCTACACCTTC. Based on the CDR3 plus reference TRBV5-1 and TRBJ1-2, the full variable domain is KAGVTQTPRYLIKTRGQQVTLSCSPISGHRSVSWYQQTPGQGLQFLFEYFSETQRNKGNFPGRFSGRQFSNSRSEMNVSTLELGDSALYLCASSLGQAVLSDGYTFGSGTRLTVV.

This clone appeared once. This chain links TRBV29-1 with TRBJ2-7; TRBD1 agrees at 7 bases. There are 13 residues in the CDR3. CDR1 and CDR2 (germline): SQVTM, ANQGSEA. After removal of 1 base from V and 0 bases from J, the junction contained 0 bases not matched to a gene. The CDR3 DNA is TGCAGCGTTGAAGCAGGGGGCTCCTACGAGCAGTACTTC. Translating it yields CSVEAGGSYEQYF.

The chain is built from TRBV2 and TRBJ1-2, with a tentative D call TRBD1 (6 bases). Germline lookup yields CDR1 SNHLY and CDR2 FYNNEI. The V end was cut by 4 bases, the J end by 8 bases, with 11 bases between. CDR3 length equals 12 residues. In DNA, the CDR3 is TGTGCCAGCAGTGCACAGGGCCAGGGCTACACCTTC. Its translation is CASSAQGQGYTF.

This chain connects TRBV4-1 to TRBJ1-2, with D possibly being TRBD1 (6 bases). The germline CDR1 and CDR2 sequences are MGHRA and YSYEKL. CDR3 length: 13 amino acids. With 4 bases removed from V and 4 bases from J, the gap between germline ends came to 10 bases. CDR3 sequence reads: CASSPDSLYGYTF. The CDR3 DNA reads TGCGCCAGCAGCCCGGACAGTCTCTATGGCTACACCTTC.

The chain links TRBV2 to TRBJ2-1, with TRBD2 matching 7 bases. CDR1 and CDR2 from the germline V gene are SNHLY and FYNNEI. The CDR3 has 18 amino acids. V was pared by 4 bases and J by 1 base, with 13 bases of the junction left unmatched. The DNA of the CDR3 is TGTGCCAGCAGTGGGCCCGCGGGGCTCGGGGGGTCCTACAATGAGCAGTTCTTC. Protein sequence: CASSGPAGLGGSYNEQFF.

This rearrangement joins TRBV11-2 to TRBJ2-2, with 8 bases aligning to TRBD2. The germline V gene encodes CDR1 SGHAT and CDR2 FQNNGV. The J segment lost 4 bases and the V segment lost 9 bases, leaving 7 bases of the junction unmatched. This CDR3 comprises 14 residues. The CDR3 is CASQAGAGTGELFF. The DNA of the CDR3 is TGTGCCAGTCAAGCGGGGGCCGGCACCGGGGAGCTGTTTTTT.

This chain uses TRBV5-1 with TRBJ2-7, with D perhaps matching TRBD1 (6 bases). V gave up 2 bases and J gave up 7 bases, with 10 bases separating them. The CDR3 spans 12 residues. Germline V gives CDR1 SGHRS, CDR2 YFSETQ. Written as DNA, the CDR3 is TGCGCCAGCAGCTTTTGGGGGCTGGAGCAGTACTTC. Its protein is CASSFWGLEQYF.

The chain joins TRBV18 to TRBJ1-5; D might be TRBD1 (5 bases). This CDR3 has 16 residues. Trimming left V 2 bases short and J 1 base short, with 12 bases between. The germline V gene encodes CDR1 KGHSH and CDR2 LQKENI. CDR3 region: CASSPAQGGSNQPQHF. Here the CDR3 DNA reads TGTGCCAGCTCACCAGCCCAGGGAGGGAGCAATCAGCCCCAGCATTTT.

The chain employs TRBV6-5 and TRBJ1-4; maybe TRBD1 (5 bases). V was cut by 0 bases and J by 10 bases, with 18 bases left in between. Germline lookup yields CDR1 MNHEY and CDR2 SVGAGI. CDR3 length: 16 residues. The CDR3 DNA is TGTGCCAGCAGTTACTCGCGGGGCGCAGGGATAGGAAAACTGTTTTTT. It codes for CASSYSRGAGIGKLFF.

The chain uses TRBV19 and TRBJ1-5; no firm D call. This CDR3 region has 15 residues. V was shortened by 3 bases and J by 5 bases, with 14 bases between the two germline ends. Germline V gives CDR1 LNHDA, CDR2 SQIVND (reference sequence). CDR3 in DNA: TGTGCCAGTAGTATTTCGGAGGGTTATTATCAGCCCCAGCATTTT. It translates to CASSISEGYYQPQHF. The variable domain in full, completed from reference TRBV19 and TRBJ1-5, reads DGGITQSPKYLFRKEGQNVTLSCEQNLNHDAMYWYRQDPGQGLRLIYYSQIVNDFQKGDIAEGYSVSREKKESFPLTVTSAQKNPTAFYLCASSISEGYYQPQHFGDGTRLSIL.

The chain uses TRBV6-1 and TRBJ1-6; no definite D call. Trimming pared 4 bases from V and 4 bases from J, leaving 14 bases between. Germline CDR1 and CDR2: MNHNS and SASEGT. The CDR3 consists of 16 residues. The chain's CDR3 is CASSARHIQYNSPLHF. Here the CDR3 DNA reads TGTGCCAGCAGTGCGAGACACATCCAATATAATTCACCCCTCCACTTT.

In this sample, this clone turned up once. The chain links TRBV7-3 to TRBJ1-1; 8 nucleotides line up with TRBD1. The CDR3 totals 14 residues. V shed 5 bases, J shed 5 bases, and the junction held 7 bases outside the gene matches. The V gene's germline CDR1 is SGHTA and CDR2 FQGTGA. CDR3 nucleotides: TGTGCCAGCAGCCCGGGGACAGGACTTACTGAAGCTTTCTTT. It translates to CASSPGTGLTEAFF.